This T cell receptor (beta chain) stems from a study of cytomegalovirus exposure and HLA in healthy donors. Study-wide background: Approximately 180 million T cells yielded 110 million or so unique TCR beta sequences in earlier analysis.

Study-wide findings and caveats: Clonal expansion was found to be greater in HLA-associated TCR beta chains than in equally common others in a later analysis. Under in vitro conditions, three CMV-associated chains were confirmed as specific for CMV antigens. In a later analysis, several top co-occurrence clusters appeared linked to parvovirus B19, influenza, CMV and Epstein-Barr virus.

The CDR3 has 14 residues. Germline trimming cut 5 bases from V and 4 bases from J; bases unmatched to any gene: 2. Germline V gene lookup returns CDR1 ENHRY and CDR2 SYGVKD. On this clone itself: Its antigen is not identified.

PCR employed 60 Vbeta and 13 Jbeta primers. The method was immunoSEQ multiplex PCR; TCRdb's version includes in-frame clones alone and lacks a portion of them. The sample yields about 160,000 clones, about 75% seen once. The clonotype comes from a man younger than 35 in good health and CMV-seronegative. Sequenced: PBMCs. The chain employs TRBV10-3 and TRBJ2-3; 11 bases align to TRBD1. CDR3 amino acids: CAISPGQGADTQYF. CDR3 bases: TGTGCCATCAGTCCGGGACAGGGGGCAGATACGCAGTATTTT.